This T cell receptor (beta chain) came from a study of STAT5B mutations in CD4+ large granular lymphocyte leukemia. Study-wide background: The CDR3 'QG' motif was associated with a particular HLA allele among healthy donors.

Germline-derived CDR1 and CDR2 are SGHVS and FQNEAQ. This CDR3 comprises 17 residues. J lost 1 base, V lost 4 bases, and 8 bases had no gene match. Sequencing used immunoSEQ multiplex PCR; TCRdb keeps in-frame clones, though not all of them. The sample holds approximately 20,000 clones, around 85% seen once. Note on this clone: Its specificity is not known.

Study-level findings and limits: 8/27 top patient clones versus 2/35 control clones were TRBV06-family. About a quarter of private leukemic clonotypes occurred rarely in other patients' non-leukemic repertoires. Without putative leukemic clones, patient CD4-sorted repertoires remained more clonal than healthy CD4+ repertoires.

V usage is TRBV7-8 and J usage is TRBJ1-3, with 9 bases matching TRBD1. Sequenced: CD4+ T cells from blood buffy coats. This clonotype was sampled from a human donor in good health. CDR3 nucleotides: TGTGCCAGCAGCTATGTGGGACAGGGAAATTCTGGAAACACCATATATTTT. As protein: CASSYVGQGNSGNTIYF.